This TCR beta chain came from a study of regulatory T cells in long-lasting Graves disease. Noted time point: newly diagnosed GD, antithyroid drugs for less than 3 months. The TCR library was made from RNA that had been extracted from PBMCs in TRIzol. V gave up 2 bases and J gave up 5 bases; unmatched junction bases: 2. The germline V gene has CDR1 SGHTA and CDR2 FQGNSA. The CDR3 is made up of 13 amino acids. Researchers made TCR beta libraries by using iRepertoire HTBI primers and running Arm-PCR on CDR3 regions. TCRdb redid the calling of the multiplex PCR reads with MiXCR, one entry per CDR3 protein. The profile shows about 430,000 distinct CDR3 sequences, about 15% of them singletons. This same sample was also taken into another study, of T cells in Graves' hyperthyroidism and ophthalmopathy.

The chain links TRBV7-2 to TRBJ2-7, with TRBD2 matching 8 bases. This TCR was sampled from a woman aged 35 to 49 with Graves disease. The specimen was peripheral blood mononuclear cells (PBMCs), collected at new diagnosis, from a patient treated with antithyroid drugs. DNA of the CDR3: TGTGCCAGCAGCTTAAGCGGGAGCCACGAGCAGTACTTC. Its protein is CASSLSGSHEQYF.